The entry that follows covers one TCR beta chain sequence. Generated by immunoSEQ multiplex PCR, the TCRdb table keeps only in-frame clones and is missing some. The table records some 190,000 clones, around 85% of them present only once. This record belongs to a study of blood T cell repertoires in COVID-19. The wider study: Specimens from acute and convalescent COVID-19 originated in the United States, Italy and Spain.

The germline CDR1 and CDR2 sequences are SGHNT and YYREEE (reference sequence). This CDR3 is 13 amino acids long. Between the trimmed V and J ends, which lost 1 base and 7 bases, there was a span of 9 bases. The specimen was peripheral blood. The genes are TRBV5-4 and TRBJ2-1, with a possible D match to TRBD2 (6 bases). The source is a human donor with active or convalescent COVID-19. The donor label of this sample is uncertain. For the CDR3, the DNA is TGTGCCAGCAGCTTGACTAGCAGGAATGAGCAGTTCTTC. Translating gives CASSLTSRNEQFF.